Reported below is one TCR beta chain. The data originate from a study of technical replicates of blood from a handful of donors. The CDR3 is 14 residues long. The germline V gene encodes CDR1 MNHEY and CDR2 SMNVEV (reference sequence). Trimming took 5 bases from V and 3 from J, leaving 14 bases between them. Sequencing used immunoSEQ multiplex PCR; TCRdb keeps in-frame clones, though not all of them. The table shows about 94,000 clones, with around 95% occurring only once. This chain uses TRBV27 with TRBJ2-7; D is uncertain. This clonotype was sampled from a human donor in good health. What was sequenced was T cells isolated from PBMCs. The DNA of the CDR3 is TGTGCCAGCAGTCCCACGCTAGGTTACTACGAGCAGTACTTC. Its protein product is CASSPTLGYYEQYF.